Presented here are 24 T cell receptor beta chains from one specimen sequenced in a study of shared clonotypes between healthy human individuals. Clones were read by immunoSEQ multiplex PCR, and TCRdb kept only the in-frame ones, dropping some. Of millions of clones in the sample, more than 80% were seen once. Sequenced input: naive CD4+ T cells sorted from blood. This sample's subset: CD45RA+ positively selected. These receptors were obtained from a man between 18 and 29 years old in good health.

The chain combines TRBV27 with TRBJ1-4, with 10 bases aligning to TRBD1. The V gene end was trimmed by 6 bases and the J gene end by 10 bases; junction bases not matched to a gene: 5. The CDR3 has 13 amino acids. Germline CDR1 and CDR2: MNHEY and SMNVEV (reference sequence). The CDR3 DNA reads as TGTGCCAGCAGAGCGGGACAGGGGTTAAAACTGTTTTTT. Encoded protein: CASRAGQGLKLFF.

This chain links TRBV2 with TRBJ2-7; D is uncertain. Germline V gene sequence: CDR1 SNHLY, CDR2 FYNNEI. CDR3 length equals 12 residues. Deletions cut 5 bases from V and 9 bases from J, with 14 bases between. In DNA form, the CDR3 reads TGTGCCAGCAGTCGCGTCGGAGAAGGGCAGTACTTC. Translated, it gives CASSRVGEGQYF.

The CDR3 loop reads CASSPTLTANYGYTF. The CDR3 DNA follows: TGTGCCAGCAGCCCAACCCTTACAGCTAACTATGGCTACACCTTC. The J gene is TRBJ1-2, the V gene TRBV7-2; no clear D gene. The CDR3 spans 15 residues. The V gene's germline CDR1 is SGHTA and CDR2 FQGNSA. Trimming pared 5 bases from V and 0 bases from J, leaving 13 bases between.

This clone was seen a handful of times. The genes are TRBV7-9 and TRBJ1-1; D gene unclear. CDR1 and CDR2 (germline): SEHNR, FQNEAQ (reference sequence). CDR3 size: 13 residues. V lost 4 bases and J lost 0, with 6 bases in between. This chain's CDR3 is CASSSTLNTEAFF. The CDR3 coding sequence is TGTGCCAGCAGCTCGACACTGAACACTGAAGCTTTCTTT.

The rearrangement uses TRBV28 and TRBJ2-5; 11 nucleotides align to TRBD1. Germline values: CDR1 MDHEN, CDR2 SYDVKM. This CDR3 has 16 residues. Trimming removed 6 bases from V and 3 bases from J; junction bases left unmatched: 9. The CDR3 region is CASSRIRDRGKETQYF. CDR3 sequence (DNA): TGTGCCAGCAGCCGAATCCGGGACAGGGGGAAAGAGACCCAGTACTTC. Drawing the rest from reference TRBV28 and TRBJ2-5, the complete variable domain is DVKVTQSSRYLVKRTGEKVFLECVQDMDHENMFWYRQDPGLGLRLIYFSYDVKMKEKGDIPEGYSVSREKKERFSLILESASTNQTSMYLCASSRIRDRGKETQYFGPGTRLLVL.

J is TRBJ1-2 and V is TRBV5-5; 9 nucleotides agree with TRBD1. Looked up from germline, CDR1 is SGHKS and CDR2 is YYEKEE (reference sequence). The CDR3 loop spans 15 amino acids. The ends lost 1 base at V and 4 bases at J; junction bases unmatched: 5. The CDR3 spells CASSLSGTGIYGYTF. The CDR3 region has the DNA TGTGCCAGCAGCTTGTCCGGGACAGGGATCTATGGCTACACCTTC.

The rearrangement joins TRBV9 to TRBJ1-3; D possibly corresponds to TRBD1 (6 bases). V was trimmed by 3 bases and J by 4 bases, leaving 11 bases between them. CDR1 is SGDLS and CDR2 is YYNGEE in the germline V gene. The CDR3 runs to 14 residues. The CDR3 DNA reads TGTGCCAGCAGCGAAGGACAGCCCGGAAACACCATATATTTT. Translation: CASSEGQPGNTIYF. The full variable domain, in which reference TRBV9 and TRBJ1-3 provide the parts outside the CDR3, is DSGVTQTPKHLITATGQRVTLRCSPRSGDLSVYWYQQSLDQGLQFLIQYYNGEERAKGNILERFSAQQFPDLHSELNLSSLELGDSALYFCASSEGQPGNTIYFGEGSWLTVV.

The chain combines TRBV7-3 with TRBJ2-5; TRBD1 aligns across 7 bases. The CDR3 totals 14 residues. CDR1 is SGHTA and CDR2 is FQGTGA in the germline V gene. In nucleotides, the CDR3 is TGTGCTAAGCCCGTCGGACAGGACCTAGAGACCCAGTACTTC. Translation: CAKPVGQDLETQYF. Variable domain in full (rest from reference TRBV7-3 and TRBJ2-5): GAGVSQTPSNKVTEKGKYVELRCDPISGHTALYWYRQSLGQGPEFLIYFQGTGAADDSGLPNDRFFAVRPEGSVSTLKIQRTERGDSAVYLCAKPVGQDLETQYFGPGTRLLVL.

This sequence joins TRBV25-1 and TRBJ1-1, with D uncertain. Germline V gene data show CDR1 as MGHDK and CDR2 as SYGVNS. V gave up 3 bases and J gave up 2 bases, with 10 bases separating them. The CDR3 is 14 residues long. CDR3 protein: CASSDSHPNTEAFF. CDR3 nucleotide sequence: TGTGCCAGCAGTGATAGTCACCCAAACACTGAAGCTTTCTTT.

V and J are TRBV4-1 and TRBJ2-7, with no clear D. Germline loops: CDR1 MGHRA, CDR2 YSYEKL. The CDR3 spans 15 residues. V was trimmed by 4 bases and J by 0 bases, leaving 13 bases between them. CDR3 residues: CASSLSSLNSYEQYF. DNA of the CDR3: TGCGCCAGCAGCCTGTCCTCACTTAACTCCTACGAGCAGTACTTC.

This chain links TRBV2 with TRBJ2-5; the D gene is possibly TRBD2 (6 bases). CDR3 length: 14 residues. CDR1 is SNHLY and CDR2 is FYNNEI in the germline V gene. The germline V and J ends were trimmed by 11 bases and 5 bases, with 21 bases remaining between them. CDR3 nucleotide sequence: TGTGCCTGCACTAACGGAGGGCTGGGGGAGACCCAGTACTTC. This translates into CACTNGGLGETQYF.

V gene TRBV6-1 combines with J gene TRBJ2-4; 8 nucleotides agree with TRBD1. CDR1 MNHNS and CDR2 SASEGT come from the germline V gene. Trimming at V came to 2 bases and at J to 11 bases, leaving 17 bases not matched to a gene. The CDR3 runs to 17 residues. The CDR3 protein is CASSEYGQGYYKTVQYF. CDR3 sequence (DNA): TGTGCCAGCAGTGAATATGGACAGGGTTACTACAAAACCGTTCAGTACTTC.

The chain uses TRBV2 and TRBJ2-1; 8 bases agree with TRBD2. CDR3 size: 15 residues. The germline V gene has CDR1 SNHLY and CDR2 FYNNEI. The junction had 6 bases not matched to a gene; V was cut back by 6 bases and J by 2 bases. DNA of the CDR3: TGTGCCAGCAGGAAACTAGCGGCTACCTACAATGAGCAGTTCTTC. Amino acid sequence: CASRKLAATYNEQFF.

V and J are TRBV5-1 and TRBJ2-7; D possibly corresponds to TRBD2 (6 bases). Trimming pared 6 bases from V and 5 bases from J, leaving 18 bases between. The CDR3 is made up of 14 amino acids. Germline values: CDR1 SGHRS, CDR2 YFSETQ. CDR3 sequence: CASTRGTRSNEQYF. The DNA for the CDR3 is TGCGCCAGCACCCGGGGGACCCGTAGCAACGAGCAGTACTTC.

This clone was observed once. J is TRBJ1-3 and V is TRBV6-1; no reliable D call. The CDR3 is made up of 13 amino acids. Trimming pared 5 bases from V and 0 bases from J, leaving 5 bases between. Germline V gene sequence: CDR1 MNHNS, CDR2 SASEGT. The CDR3 DNA reads as TGTGCCAGCAGTAACGGCTCTGGAAACACCATATATTTT. It is translated as CASSNGSGNTIYF.

This sequence joins TRBV10-3 and TRBJ2-1, with 10 bases matching TRBD1. The length of the CDR3 is 16 residues. The junction had 7 bases not matched to a gene; V was cut back by 3 bases and J by 5 bases. The V gene's germline CDR1 is ENHRY and CDR2 SYGVKD. CDR3 nucleotides: TGTGCCATCAGTGATGGATTGGGGACAGGGGACAATGAGCAGTTCTTC. This gives the protein CAISDGLGTGDNEQFF.

In its sample, this clone was seen once. V is TRBV28 and J is TRBJ2-4, with D unclear. Per the germline V gene, CDR1 is MDHEN and CDR2 is SYDVKM. The V gene lost 5 bases and the J gene lost 9 bases, with 14 bases spanning the gap. The length of the CDR3 is 13 residues. This CDR3 reads CASSPPPSVIQYF. The DNA for the CDR3 is TGTGCCAGCAGTCCACCCCCCTCGGTCATTCAGTACTTC.

V and J are TRBV2 and TRBJ1-2; tentatively, D is TRBD1 (5 bases). Trimming cost V 11 bases and J 4 bases, with 17 bases left between them. The CDR3 is 13 amino acids. Per the germline V gene, CDR1 is SNHLY and CDR2 is FYNNEI. CDR3 bases: TGTGCCGCACAGAGGGACGCTCCCTATGGCTACACCTTC. It yields the protein CAAQRDAPYGYTF. The whole variable domain, filled in from reference TRBV2 and TRBJ1-2, reads EPEVTQTPSHQVTQMGQEVILRCVPISNHLYFYWYRQILGQKVEFLVSFYNNEISEKSEIFDDQFSVERPDGSNFTLKIRSTKLEDSAMYFCAAQRDAPYGYTFGSGTRLTVV.

The V and J genes are TRBV9 and TRBJ2-2, with TRBD2 identical over 16 bases. The CDR3 extends over 19 amino acids. Germline CDR1 is SGDLS and CDR2 is YYNGEE. The V and J ends lost 4 bases and 6 bases, in that order; junction bases with no gene match: 12. DNA of the CDR3: TGTGCCAGCAGCACCCGCAGGGGGACTAGCGGGAGGGTCGCCGGGGAGCTGTTTTTT. Amino acids: CASSTRRGTSGRVAGELFF. Using reference TRBV9 and TRBJ2-2 for the parts outside the CDR3, the full variable domain is DSGVTQTPKHLITATGQRVTLRCSPRSGDLSVYWYQQSLDQGLQFLIQYYNGEERAKGNILERFSAQQFPDLHSELNLSSLELGDSALYFCASSTRRGTSGRVAGELFFGEGSRLTVL.

This sequence joins TRBV10-3 and TRBJ1-5, with D possibly TRBD1 on 6 matching bases. Germline assignment: CDR1 ENHRY and CDR2 SYGVKD. Trimming took off 6 bases at V and 3 bases at J, with 12 bases between the two ends. This CDR3 is 14 amino acids long. In DNA, the CDR3 is TGTGCCATCAGGGGGAGGGGGGCCAATCAGCCCCAGCATTTT. This translates into CAIRGRGANQPQHF.

CDR3 nucleotide sequence: TGTGCCAGCAGCCCGGGCCCATACAGCACAGATACGCAGTATTTT. Encoded protein: CASSPGPYSTDTQYF. The V gene is TRBV5-6, the J gene TRBJ2-3; D not certain. The germline V and J ends were trimmed by 4 bases and 0 bases, with 12 bases remaining between them. Germline-derived CDR1 and CDR2 are SGHDT and YYEEEE. The CDR3 has 15 amino acids.

The chain joins TRBV29-1 to TRBJ1-3, with a weak D call TRBD1 (5 bases). CDR3 length equals 14 residues. V was cut by 0 bases and J by 6 bases, with 12 bases left in between. Per germline, CDR1 SQVTM and CDR2 ANQGSEA. Here the CDR3 reads CSVEDRREANTIYF. In DNA, the CDR3 is TGCAGCGTTGAAGATCGCAGGGAGGCAAACACCATATATTTT.

The CDR3, as DNA: TGTGCCAGCTCATCAAGGATCCTACCCCAAGAGACCCAGTACTTC. It translates to CASSSRILPQETQYF. V and J are TRBV18 and TRBJ2-5, with D hard to call. The CDR3 extends over 15 amino acids. CDR1 KGHSH and CDR2 LQKENI come from the germline V gene. V lost 5 bases to trimming and J lost 1 base, with 14 bases between them.

This chain uses TRBV6-1 with TRBJ2-7, with a tentative D call TRBD1 (6 bases). V was clipped by 7 bases and J by 2 bases, with 18 bases between them. Germline CDR1 reads MNHNS; CDR2 reads SASEGT. CDR3 length: 15 amino acids. CDR3 nucleotide sequence: TGTGCCAGCAAACCTCGTGGGGACACAACCTACGAGCAGTACTTC. This sequence encodes CASKPRGDTTYEQYF.